The 17 T cell receptor beta chains below come from one sample, sequenced in a study of T-cell reconstitution after alpha-beta-depleted transplantation in children (dated by TCRdb to 2016 to 2017). The library was built by means of PCR. Sequencing was carried out with an Illumina HiSeq 2500. To normalize quantification of the TCRbeta repertoire, the TCR libraries were built with molecular barcoding that relied on unique molecular identifiers. TCRdb reprocessing: public reads trimmed at Q25 with fastp, clones called with MiXCR, in-frame beta chains kept. Each CDR3 protein gets just one entry, which takes the most common genes and DNA from the rows behind it. The sample table shows hundreds of thousands of distinct CDR3 sequences, and around 13% are seen once. The ten largest clones take up approximately 2.9% of the sample. The input for sequencing was PBMCs from the stem cell graft donor, taken from the stem cell graft. The receptors were sampled from a human donor who donated a stem cell graft to a child with acute lymphoblastic leukemia.

This clonotype occurred many times. The rearrangement links TRBV20-1 to TRBJ1-1; 7 nucleotides line up with TRBD1. The CDR3 is 13 residues long. Trimming at V came to 3 bases and at J to 7 bases, leaving 8 bases not matched to a gene. Germline CDR1 is DFQATT and CDR2 is SNEGSKA (reference sequence). CDR3 coding DNA: TGCAGTGCTAGTCTCGACAGGGTCGATGAAGCTTTCTTT. The encoded protein is CSASLDRVDEAFF.

In this sample, this clonotype turned up many times. The chain employs TRBV18 and TRBJ2-7; 7 positions agree with TRBD1. J lost 4 bases, V lost 5 bases, and 11 bases had no gene match. Germline values: CDR1 KGHSH, CDR2 LQKENI. This CDR3 spans 15 amino acids. As DNA, the CDR3 is TGTGCCAGCTCAGGTTACAGGGGAATCGGATACGAGCAGTACTTC. It encodes CASSGYRGIGYEQYF. Full variable domain (remainder filled in from reference TRBV18 and TRBJ2-7): NAGVMQNPRHLVRRRGQEARLRCSPMKGHSHVYWYRQLPEEGLKFMVYLQKENIIDESGMPKERFSAEFPKEGPSILRIQQVVRGDSAAYFCASSGYRGIGYEQYFGPGTRLTVT.

The genes are TRBV4-3 and TRBJ2-7; TRBD1 is a possible D gene (5 bases). CDR1 is LGHNA and CDR2 is YSLEER in the germline V gene. CDR3 length: 14 amino acids. V was clipped by 0 bases and J by 9 bases, with 15 bases between them. This CDR3 is CASSQDRPGPPQYF. The CDR3 coding sequence is TGCGCCAGCAGCCAAGATAGGCCAGGGCCCCCGCAGTACTTC.

This clonotype showed up many times. The chain combines TRBV28 with TRBJ2-7, with TRBD2 as a possible D gene (5 bases). The V end was cut by 4 bases, the J end by 7 bases, with 11 bases between. The CDR3 extends over 12 amino acids. Germline values: CDR1 MDHEN, CDR2 SYDVKM. The CDR3 DNA is TGTGCCAGCAGTTACGGACCGGGGGAGCAGTACTTC. Translated: CASSYGPGEQYF.

This clonotype was seen many times. J is TRBJ2-5 and V is TRBV10-3; no firm D call. V lost 3 bases and J lost 7, with 12 bases in between. Germline CDR1 is ENHRY and CDR2 is SYGVKD. This CDR3 region has 13 residues. CDR3 coding DNA: TGTGCCATCAGTGAAAACGCTCAAAGGACCCAGTACTTC. Protein: CAISENAQRTQYF.

This clonotype was observed at least ten times. The genes are TRBV20-1 and TRBJ2-1, with D hard to call. Germline assignment: CDR1 DFQATT and CDR2 SNEGSKA (reference sequence). V lost 4 bases and J lost 7, with 5 bases in between. The CDR3 runs 10 residues. In DNA form, the CDR3 reads TGCAGTGCTACCCAGAATGAGCAGTTCTTC. Translated: CSATQNEQFF.

The chain joins TRBV7-2 to TRBJ2-1; D may be TRBD1 (5 bases). This CDR3 region has 12 residues. V lost 0 bases and J 12 bases, leaving 9 bases between the germline ends. Germline V gene data show CDR1 as SGHTA and CDR2 as FQGNSA. The CDR3 loop reads CASSLALRVQFF. The CDR3 DNA reads TGTGCCAGCAGCTTAGCGCTCAGGGTGCAGTTCTTC.

This clonotype was recorded at least ten times. The chain is built from TRBV4-3 and TRBJ1-2; D call uncertain. Trimming pared 5 bases from V and 0 bases from J, leaving 10 bases between. The germline V gene encodes CDR1 LGHNA and CDR2 YSLEER. The CDR3 consists of 14 residues. DNA of the CDR3: TGCGCCAGCAGCTATGCACGCGCTAACTATGGCTACACCTTC. This translates into CASSYARANYGYTF.

This clonotype was detected many times. The genes are TRBV4-2 and TRBJ2-1; 11 nucleotides line up with TRBD2. Germline values: CDR1 LGHNA, CDR2 YNFKEQ. V lost 5 bases to trimming and J lost 5 bases; unmatched junction nucleotides: 11. The CDR3 sequence is 17 residues long. As DNA, the CDR3 is TGTGCCAGCAGCTTCGACTCCGGGACTAGCGGTAACAATGAGCAGTTCTTC. As protein: CASSFDSGTSGNNEQFF.

There are many counts of this clonotype. The rearrangement links TRBV5-1 to TRBJ2-7; 8 bases match TRBD1. Per the germline V gene, CDR1 is SGHRS and CDR2 is YFSETQ. The CDR3 covers 15 residues. Germline trimming cut 2 bases from V and 2 bases from J; bases unmatched to any gene: 6. CDR3: CASSFRGTGTYEQYF. DNA of the CDR3: TGCGCCAGCAGCTTCCGCGGGACAGGTACCTACGAGCAGTACTTC.

The sample holds many counts of this clonotype. The rearrangement uses TRBV12-3 or TRBV12-4 and TRBJ2-4, with D possibly matching TRBD1 (5 bases). The germline V and J ends were trimmed by 6 bases and 0 bases, with 18 bases remaining between them. The CDR3 is made up of 17 amino acids. The CDR3: CASRLWTFQLAKNIQYF. The CDR3 DNA reads as TGTGCCAGCAGGCTCTGGACATTCCAACTAGCCAAAAACATTCAGTACTTC.

This clonotype was counted ten times or more. The V gene is TRBV27, the J gene TRBJ1-5; 9 nucleotides agree with TRBD1. There are 18 residues in the CDR3. V lost 8 bases to trimming and J lost 3 bases; unmatched junction nucleotides: 17. Per the germline V gene, CDR1 is MNHEY and CDR2 is SMNVEV (reference sequence). Here the CDR3 reads CASRATGGTLGDNQPQHF. The CDR3 DNA is TGTGCCAGCCGAGCGACAGGGGGTACGTTGGGTGACAATCAGCCCCAGCATTTT.

This chain joins TRBV20-1 and TRBJ2-3, with 7 bases fitting TRBD2. V shed 4 bases and J 3 bases; nucleotides not matched to a gene: 7. Per germline, CDR1 DFQATT and CDR2 SNEGSKA (reference sequence). The length of the CDR3 is 14 residues. As DNA, the CDR3 is TGCAGTGCTACCAGACGGGGGGAAACAGATACGCAGTATTTT. Translation: CSATRRGETDTQYF.

This clonotype was seen repeatedly, ten times or more. The chain recombines TRBV29-1 with TRBJ1-1; D gene uncertain. The CDR3 loop spans 12 amino acids. V lost 6 bases and J 7 bases, leaving 15 bases between the germline ends. CDR1 and CDR2 (germline): SQVTM, ANQGSEA. CDR3 in DNA: TGCAGCGTGATTAAAGAGAGGATTGAAGCTTTCTTT. Its translation is CSVIKERIEAFF.

Many counts were recorded for this clonotype. This chain links TRBV24-1 with TRBJ2-7; weak D call: TRBD2 (6 bases). Germline lookup yields CDR1 KGHDR and CDR2 SFDVKD. The CDR3 has 13 residues. Trimming pared 4 bases from V and 6 bases from J, leaving 12 bases between. The CDR3 region has the DNA TGTGCCACCAGTGAGAAGGTCGGGGGCGAGCAGTACTTC. Translated: CATSEKVGGEQYF.

This clonotype was seen at least ten times. The CDR3 loop is CASRERGPTEAFF. The CDR3 DNA follows: TGTGCCAGCCGGGAGAGGGGGCCCACTGAAGCTTTCTTT. The chain is built from TRBV14 and TRBJ1-1, with 7 bases matching TRBD1. Losses at the gene ends were 8 bases for V and 4 bases for J; bases not matched to a gene: 7. The germline gives CDR1 SGHDN, CDR2 FVKESK. This CDR3 contains 13 residues.

On this clonotype: A much larger clone is a single base away; this may be a read error. Given the absence of the conserved phenylalanine or tryptophan at the CDR3 end, a read error is likely. The J gene is TRBJ2-7, the V gene TRBV5-5; D not resolved. V was trimmed by 4 bases and J by 6 bases, leaving 11 bases between them. This CDR3 region has 12 residues. Germline assignment: CDR1 SGHKS and CDR2 YYEKEE (reference sequence). The CDR3 region has the DNA TGTGCCAGCAGCCGTGGGATCCCCGAGCAGTACATC. It encodes CASSRGIPEQYI.